These 32 T cell receptor beta chains were all obtained from the same sample, sequenced in a study of T cells in Graves' hyperthyroidism and ophthalmopathy. Researchers took RNA transcripts and amplified the TCR beta CDR3 regions from them. A first-round RT-PCR of the TCR CDR3 used the HTBI primer set. MiXCR, applied by TCRdb to the multiplex PCR reads, yields one record per CDR3 protein. This table has about 290,000 distinct CDR3 sequences, less than 15% appearing once. Sequencing was performed on blood. The receptors derive from a woman under 40 with Graves' hyperthyroidism that later progressed to Graves' ophthalmopathy.

This clonotype was seen ten or more times. The chain joins TRBV10-3 to TRBJ2-7, with TRBD2 identical over 9 bases. V lost 2 bases and J lost 3; bases outside the gene matches: 8. This CDR3 is built from 16 residues. Germline V gene data show CDR1 as ENHRY and CDR2 as SYGVKD. The CDR3 loop reads CAISEDIAGDYYEQYF. The CDR3 bases are TGTGCCATCAGTGAGGATATAGCGGGAGATTACTACGAGCAGTACTTC.

This clonotype has only one observation. V is TRBV20-1 and J is TRBJ2-7; 13 nucleotides line up with TRBD2. Germline trimming cut 3 bases from V and 2 bases from J; bases unmatched to any gene: 10. CDR1 is DFQATT, CDR2 SNEGSKA, per germline (reference sequence). The CDR3 is 17 amino acids. CDR3 amino acids: CSARGGLAGESPYEQYF. DNA of the CDR3: TGCAGTGCTAGGGGTGGACTAGCGGGAGAAAGTCCCTACGAGCAGTACTTC.

This rearrangement joins TRBV3-1 to TRBJ2-1; 8 positions match TRBD2. CDR3 size: 14 residues. Per the germline V gene, CDR1 is LGHDT and CDR2 is YNNKEL (reference sequence). V shed 4 bases and J 7 bases; nucleotides not matched to a gene: 6. CDR3 DNA: TGTGCCAGCAGCCTTTCTAGCGGGTCGAATGAGCAGTTCTTC. Amino acid sequence: CASSLSSGSNEQFF.

This clonotype was found many times. The chain carries TRBV12-3 or TRBV12-4 and TRBJ2-7; either TRBD1 or TRBD2 may fit D (5 bases each). The CDR3 contains 15 residues. V lost 6 bases and J 1 base, leaving 16 bases between the germline ends. Here the CDR3 DNA reads TGTGCCAGCAGGGTTGGGGCGGGCCCTTCCTACGAGCAGTACTTC. It yields the protein CASRVGAGPSYEQYF.

This clonotype was counted ten times or more. The chain uses TRBV7-2 and TRBJ2-5; weak D call: TRBD2 (5 bases). This CDR3 is built from 14 residues. The V gene's germline CDR1 is SGHTA and CDR2 FQGNSA. V lost 4 bases and J 3 bases, leaving 12 bases between the germline ends. CDR3 bases: TGTGCCAGCAGCTCGGCCGGGAAAGAAGAGACCCAGTACTTC. This sequence encodes CASSSAGKEETQYF.

This clonotype was seen many times. The CDR3 DNA is TGTGCCAGCAGCTTAGACCACGGGAGGCAAGAGACCCAGTACTTC. Residues: CASSLDHGRQETQYF. The genes are TRBV11-2 and TRBJ2-5; 7 positions match TRBD2. The CDR3 is 15 amino acids. The trim removed 0 bases at V and 2 bases at J, leaving 3 bases unmatched. The germline CDR1 and CDR2 sequences are SGHAT and FQNNGV.

The sample holds many counts of this clonotype. CDR3 bases: TGTGCCAGCAGTTCCCCGGGACACCCGCAAGAGACCCAGTACTTC. It translates to CASSSPGHPQETQYF. V is TRBV12-3 or TRBV12-4 and J is TRBJ2-5, with a weak D call TRBD1 (6 bases). The CDR3 extends over 15 amino acids. V gave up 4 bases and J gave up 2 bases, with 14 bases separating them.

In the case of this clonotype: A clone one base away is much larger, so this may be a read error. V usage is TRBV20-1 and J usage is TRBJ1-4, with D uncertain. Germline V gene data show CDR1 as DFQATT and CDR2 as SNEGSKA (reference sequence). Trimming cost V 0 bases and J 4 bases, with 3 bases left between them. The CDR3 is 12 residues long. CDR3 loop: CSARDLNEKLFF. CDR3 in DNA: TGCAGTGCTAGAGACCTTAATGAAAAACTGTTTTTT.

For this clonotype: This may come from a read error, since a much larger clone is one base off. This sequence joins TRBV10-3 and TRBJ2-1; 10 bases line up with TRBD2. Germline V gene sequence: CDR1 ENHRY, CDR2 SYGVKD. The CDR3 sequence is 16 residues long. The CDR3 nucleotides read TGTGCCATCAGTGATTCCGGGACTAGCGTCTACAATGGGCAGTTCTTC. Protein: CAISDSGTSVYNGQFF.

This clonotype was counted many times. The genes are TRBV18 and TRBJ1-4; 7 nucleotides align to TRBD1. Germline CDR1 and CDR2: KGHSH and LQKENI. With 0 bases clipped from V and 4 bases from J, the junction kept 5 bases outside the gene matches. The CDR3 loop spans 16 amino acids. CDR3 coding DNA: TGTGCCAGCTCACCACCGCGGACAGGCAATAATGAAAAACTGTTTTTT. Translated, it gives CASSPPRTGNNEKLFF.

Comment on this clonotype: This sequence may be a read error, since a much larger clone differs from it by one base. The chain employs TRBV3-1 and TRBJ2-1; D unclear. CDR3 length equals 13 residues. Germline V gene data show CDR1 as LGHDT and CDR2 as YNNKEL (reference sequence). The CDR3 region has the DNA TGTGCCGGCAGCCACGTGACTGGTAATGAGCAGTTCTTC. Residues: CAGSHVTGNEQFF.

This clonotype was observed at least ten times. The V gene is TRBV20-1, the J gene TRBJ2-7, with 8 positions matching TRBD1. CDR1 and CDR2 from the germline V gene are DFQATT and SNEGSKA (reference sequence). This CDR3 has 13 amino acids. Trimming at V came to 7 bases and at J to 2 bases, leaving 7 bases not matched to a gene. CDR3 in amino acids: CSGRQGSTYEQYF. CDR3 nucleotides: TGCAGTGGGAGACAGGGGTCAACCTACGAGCAGTACTTC.

This clonotype has ten or more counts. This chain joins TRBV18 and TRBJ2-2; D gene unclear. Per germline, CDR1 KGHSH and CDR2 LQKENI. The CDR3 sequence is 15 residues long. V lost 1 base, J lost 0 bases, and 6 bases lay in between. CDR3 residues: CASSPQQTNTGELFF. The DNA of the CDR3 is TGTGCCAGCTCACCACAACAGACGAACACCGGGGAGCTGTTTTTT.

This clonotype has just one count. The CDR3 carries no conserved terminal phenylalanine or tryptophan, so it likely arises from a read error. The CDR3 DNA reads TGTGCCAGCAGTAAGGGAGGGTGGGGGGCGCGTCAGCCCCAGCATTCT. Protein sequence: CASSKGGWGARQPQHS. The genes are TRBV28 and TRBJ1-5; possibly TRBD1 for D (6 bases). Germline V gives CDR1 MDHEN, CDR2 SYDVKM. The ends were cut back, 5 bases at V and 6 bases at J, with 20 bases in the middle. The CDR3 length is 16 residues.

This clonotype has a single count. V usage is TRBV20-1 and J usage is TRBJ2-5; 11 nucleotides match TRBD2. The CDR3 has 16 residues. Trimming removed 3 bases from V and 2 bases from J; junction bases left unmatched: 8. CDR1 and CDR2 (germline): DFQATT, SNEGSKA (reference sequence). As DNA, the CDR3 is TGCAGTGCTAGGGGTGGACTAGCGGGTAATCAAGAGACCCAGTACTTC. It encodes CSARGGLAGNQETQYF.

The chain carries TRBV27 and TRBJ2-1; no clear D. V lost 0 bases and J 6 bases, leaving 6 bases between the germline ends. The CDR3 extends over 13 amino acids. Germline V gives CDR1 MNHEY, CDR2 SMNVEV (reference sequence). CDR3 sequence reads: CASSLSMGNEQFF. In DNA, the CDR3 is TGTGCCAGCAGTTTATCGATGGGCAATGAGCAGTTCTTC.

CDR3 nucleotides: TGCAGTGCGGGGAGCGGACCGCTCCAAGAGACCCAGTACTTC. It encodes CSAGSGPLQETQYF. This chain uses TRBV20-1 with TRBJ2-5; a possible D gene is TRBD2 (5 bases). CDR3 length equals 14 residues. V lost 6 bases to trimming and J lost 1 base, with 15 bases between them. From germline, CDR1 is DFQATT and CDR2 SNEGSKA (reference sequence).

The table lists this clonotype with many counts. This sequence joins TRBV3-1 and TRBJ2-7; 8 nucleotides align to TRBD2. The germline gives CDR1 LGHDT, CDR2 YNNKEL (reference sequence). V dropped 2 bases and J dropped 6; count of bases not matched to a gene: 18. The CDR3 covers 18 residues. The CDR3: CASSQRGHGVAGPPEQYF. DNA of the CDR3: TGTGCCAGCAGCCAACGAGGCCACGGCGTAGCGGGGCCCCCCGAGCAGTACTTC.

The chain has TRBV19 and TRBJ2-2; D ambiguous. This CDR3 contains 14 residues. V lost 1 base and J 1 base, leaving 4 bases between the germline ends. CDR1 and CDR2 from the germline V gene are LNHDA and SQIVND (reference sequence). As DNA, the CDR3 is TGTGCCAGTAGTATAGGGCTGAACACCGGGGAGCTGTTTTTT. Its translation: CASSIGLNTGELFF.

In its sample, this clonotype was seen many times. The CDR3 region is CASIAGGPSETQYF. The CDR3 DNA sequence: TGTGCCAGCATAGCGGGAGGGCCGTCAGAGACCCAGTACTTC. This chain uses TRBV12-3 or TRBV12-4 with TRBJ2-5; 11 positions match TRBD2. The CDR3 has 14 amino acids. V lost 7 bases to trimming and J lost 4 bases; unmatched junction nucleotides: 5.

This clonotype was found many times. V gene TRBV5-4 combines with J gene TRBJ2-3, with 7 bases matching TRBD2. The CDR3 has 15 amino acids. Germline CDR1 and CDR2: SGHNT and YYREEE (reference sequence). V dropped 0 bases and J dropped 3; count of bases not matched to a gene: 4. The CDR3, as DNA: TGTGCCAGCAGCTTGGTGCCAGCGGGAACAGATACGCAGTATTTT. It codes for CASSLVPAGTDTQYF.

This clonotype was seen at least ten times. The rearrangement links TRBV7-3 to TRBJ2-2, with unresolved D. V lost 4 bases and J 4 bases, leaving 7 bases between the germline ends. Germline CDR1 and CDR2: SGHTA and FQGTGA. This CDR3 is 13 amino acids long. The CDR3 DNA is TGTGCCAGCAGCTCCGGCCCCACCGGGGAGCTGTTTTTT. Protein sequence: CASSSGPTGELFF.

This clonotype showed up just a few times. The rearrangement joins TRBV19 to TRBJ1-3; possibly TRBD1 for D (5 bases). CDR3 length equals 14 residues. The germline gives CDR1 LNHDA, CDR2 SQIVND (reference sequence). V was shortened by 8 bases and J by 0 bases, with 11 bases between the two germline ends. The chain's CDR3 is CASGDRSSGNTIYF. The CDR3 region has the DNA TGTGCCAGTGGGGACCGAAGCTCTGGAAACACCATATATTTT.

This clonotype was seen many times. The V gene is TRBV12-3 or TRBV12-4, the J gene TRBJ2-1, with D uncertain. V gave up 1 base and J gave up 0 bases, with 13 bases separating them. The CDR3 is 17 amino acids. The CDR3 bases are TGTGCCAGCAGTTTAGTAAAAGGCTACAGCTCCTACAATGAGCAGTTCTTC. It yields the protein CASSLVKGYSSYNEQFF.

The chain uses TRBV19 and TRBJ2-7; D not resolved. Germline-derived CDR1 and CDR2 are LNHDA and SQIVND (reference sequence). The CDR3 contains 12 residues. V dropped 5 bases and J dropped 2 bases, with 7 bases sitting between them. DNA for the CDR3: TGTGCCAGTAGTGGGTGGACCTACGAGCAGTACTTC. It yields the protein CASSGWTYEQYF.

This clonotype has ten or more counts. V gene TRBV19 combines with J gene TRBJ1-5; tentative D call: TRBD1 (5 bases). The CDR3 is 14 residues long. Trimming cost V 6 bases and J 2 bases, with 11 bases left between them. Germline V gene lookup returns CDR1 LNHDA and CDR2 SQIVND (reference sequence). CDR3 sequence reads: CASRAGGRNQPQHF. As DNA, the CDR3 is TGTGCCAGTAGAGCGGGGGGTCGCAATCAGCCCCAGCATTTT. The full variable domain, with the rest looked up from reference TRBV19 and TRBJ1-5, is DGGITQSPKYLFRKEGQNVTLSCEQNLNHDAMYWYRQDPGQGLRLIYYSQIVNDFQKGDIAEGYSVSREKKESFPLTVTSAQKNPTAFYLCASRAGGRNQPQHFGDGTRLSIL.

This clonotype was counted ten times or more. The chain uses TRBV6-2 or TRBV6-3 and TRBJ2-7; either TRBD1 or TRBD2 may supply D (5 bases each). The CDR3 is 14 amino acids. The V gene's germline CDR1 is MNHEY and CDR2 SVGEGT. V was clipped by 6 bases and J by 4 bases, with 16 bases between them. CDR3 amino acids: CASSWDLEGYEQYF. The CDR3 DNA is TGTGCCAGCAGCTGGGACCTAGAGGGTTACGAGCAGTACTTC.

This clonotype was seen ten or more times. The chain recombines TRBV28 with TRBJ2-1; D remains ambiguous. The CDR3 sequence is 13 residues long. V was clipped by 3 bases and J by 4 bases, with 7 bases between them. From germline, CDR1 is MDHEN and CDR2 SYDVKM. CDR3 protein: CASSLYGYNEQFF. For the CDR3, the DNA is TGTGCCAGCAGTTTGTACGGATACAATGAGCAGTTCTTC.

This clonotype has at least ten counts. The chain uses TRBV13 and TRBJ2-5, with a weak D call TRBD1 (6 bases). V was shortened by 3 bases and J by 4 bases, with 12 bases between the two germline ends. The CDR3 consists of 14 residues. Germline assignment: CDR1 PRHDT and CDR2 FYEKMQ (reference sequence). The CDR3 is CASSFEQGRETQYF. The CDR3 coding sequence is TGTGCCAGCAGCTTCGAACAGGGTAGAGAGACCCAGTACTTC.

This clonotype has more than one count but fewer than ten. The chain combines TRBV6-2 or TRBV6-3 with TRBJ2-2, with D maybe TRBD1 (6 bases). This CDR3 is built from 12 residues. The V and J ends lost 6 bases and 5 bases respectively, with 7 bases between them. Germline CDR1 reads MNHEY; CDR2 reads SVGEGT. In DNA form, the CDR3 reads TGTGCCAGCAGACAGGGAACCGGGGAGCTGTTTTTT. Protein sequence: CASRQGTGELFF.

This clonotype appeared many times. The chain joins TRBV15 to TRBJ1-5; no clear D. V dropped 0 bases and J dropped 7 bases, with 13 bases sitting between them. Germline V gene lookup returns CDR1 LNHNV and CDR2 YYDKDF (reference sequence). This CDR3 spans 15 amino acids. CDR3 nucleotides: TGTGCCACCAGCAGAGAGGAGGGAGGTAACCAGCCCCAGCATTTT. It yields the protein CATSREEGGNQPQHF.

This clonotype was found many times. CDR3 DNA: TGCAGCGTTGAAGAGACCTGGGGACATCAGAGCTCCTACAATGAGCAGTTCTTC. This translates into CSVEETWGHQSSYNEQFF. The chain links TRBV29-1 to TRBJ2-1, with D possibly TRBD1 on 6 matching bases. Germline V gives CDR1 SQVTM, CDR2 ANQGSEA. There are 18 residues in the CDR3. With 0 bases removed from V and 0 bases from J, the gap between germline ends came to 18 bases.